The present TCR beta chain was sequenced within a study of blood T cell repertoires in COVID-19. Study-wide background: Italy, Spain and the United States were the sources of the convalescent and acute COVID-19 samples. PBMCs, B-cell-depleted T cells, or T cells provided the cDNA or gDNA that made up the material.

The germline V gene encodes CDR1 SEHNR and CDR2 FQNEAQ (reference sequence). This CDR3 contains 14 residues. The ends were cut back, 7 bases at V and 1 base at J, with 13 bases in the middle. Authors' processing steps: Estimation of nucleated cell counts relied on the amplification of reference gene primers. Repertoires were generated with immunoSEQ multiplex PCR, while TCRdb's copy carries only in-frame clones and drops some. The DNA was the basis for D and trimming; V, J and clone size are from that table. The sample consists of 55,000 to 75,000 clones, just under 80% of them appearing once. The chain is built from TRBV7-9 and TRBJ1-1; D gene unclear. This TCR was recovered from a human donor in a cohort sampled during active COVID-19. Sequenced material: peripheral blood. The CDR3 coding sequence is TGTGCCAGCACAACCCCTCTCGGGAACACTGAAGCTTTCTTT. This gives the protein CASTTPLGNTEAFF.